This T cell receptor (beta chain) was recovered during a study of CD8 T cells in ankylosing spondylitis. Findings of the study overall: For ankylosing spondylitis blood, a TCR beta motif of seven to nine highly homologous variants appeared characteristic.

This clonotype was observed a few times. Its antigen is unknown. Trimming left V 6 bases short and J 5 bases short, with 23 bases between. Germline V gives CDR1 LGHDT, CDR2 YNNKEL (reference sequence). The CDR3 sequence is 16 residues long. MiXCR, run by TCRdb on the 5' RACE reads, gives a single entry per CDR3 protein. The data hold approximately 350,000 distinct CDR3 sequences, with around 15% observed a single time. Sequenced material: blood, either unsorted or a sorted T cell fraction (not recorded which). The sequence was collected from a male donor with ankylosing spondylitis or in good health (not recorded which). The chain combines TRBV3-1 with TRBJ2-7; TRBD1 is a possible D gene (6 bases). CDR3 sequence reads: CASRKAGGTGSDEQYF. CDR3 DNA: TGTGCCAGCAGGAAGGCGGGCGGTACAGGGAGTGACGAGCAGTACTTC.